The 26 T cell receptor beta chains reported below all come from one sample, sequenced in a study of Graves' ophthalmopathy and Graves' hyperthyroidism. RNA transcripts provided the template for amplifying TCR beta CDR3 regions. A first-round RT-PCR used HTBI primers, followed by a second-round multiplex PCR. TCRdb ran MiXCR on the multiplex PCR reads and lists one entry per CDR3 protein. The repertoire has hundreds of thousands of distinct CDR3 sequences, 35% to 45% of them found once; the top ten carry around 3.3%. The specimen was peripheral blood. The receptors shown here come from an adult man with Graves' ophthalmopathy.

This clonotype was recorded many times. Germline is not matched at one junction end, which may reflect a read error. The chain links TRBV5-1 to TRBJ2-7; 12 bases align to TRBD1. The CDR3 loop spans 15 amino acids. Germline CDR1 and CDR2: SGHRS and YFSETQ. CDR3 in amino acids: CASSDRDRGLYEQYF. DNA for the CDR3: TGTGCCAGCAGTGACCGGGACAGGGGGCTCTACGAGCAGTACTTC. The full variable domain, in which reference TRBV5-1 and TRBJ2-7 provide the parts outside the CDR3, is KAGVTQTPRYLIKTRGQQVTLSCSPISGHRSVSWYQQTPGQGLQFLFEYFSETQRNKGNFPGRFSGRQFSNSRSEMNVSTLELGDSALYLCASSDRDRGLYEQYFGPGTRLTVT.

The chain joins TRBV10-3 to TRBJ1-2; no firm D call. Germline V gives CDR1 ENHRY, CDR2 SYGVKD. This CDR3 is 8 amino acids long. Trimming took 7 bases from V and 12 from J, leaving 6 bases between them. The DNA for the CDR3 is TGTGCCATCAATCGGGACACCTTC. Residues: CAINRDTF.

The CDR3: CASSYDGLIGETQYF. DNA of the CDR3: TGTGCCAGCAGTTACGACGGCCTAATCGGGGAGACCCAGTACTTC. The chain joins TRBV6-6 to TRBJ2-5; D ambiguous. The CDR3 totals 15 residues. CDR1 MNHNY and CDR2 SVGAGI come from the germline V gene (reference sequence). Trimming took 2 bases from V and 5 from J, leaving 15 bases between them.

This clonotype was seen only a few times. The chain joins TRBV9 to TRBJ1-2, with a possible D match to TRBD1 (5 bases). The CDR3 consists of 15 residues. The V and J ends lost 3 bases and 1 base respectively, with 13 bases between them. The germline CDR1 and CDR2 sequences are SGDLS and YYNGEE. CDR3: CASSASAQGNYGYTF. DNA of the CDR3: TGTGCCAGCAGCGCTTCGGCTCAGGGTAACTATGGCTACACCTTC.

The CDR3 bases are TGTGCCAGCGGGAGCGTCGGATATCAGCCCCAGCATTTT. Translation: CASGSVGYQPQHF. The J gene is TRBJ1-5, the V gene TRBV19; D is unresolved. Germline assignment: CDR1 LNHDA and CDR2 SQIVND (reference sequence). V was cut by 9 bases and J by 5 bases, with 14 bases left in between. The CDR3 sequence is 13 residues long.

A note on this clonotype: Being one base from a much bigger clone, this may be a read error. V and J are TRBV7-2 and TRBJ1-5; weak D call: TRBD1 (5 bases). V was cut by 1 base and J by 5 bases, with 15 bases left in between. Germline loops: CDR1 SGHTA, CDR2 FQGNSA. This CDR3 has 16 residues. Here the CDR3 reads CASSLVRQGGDQPQHF. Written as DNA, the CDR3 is TGTGCCAGCAGCTTAGTAAGGCAGGGTGGCGATCAGCCCCAGCATTTT.

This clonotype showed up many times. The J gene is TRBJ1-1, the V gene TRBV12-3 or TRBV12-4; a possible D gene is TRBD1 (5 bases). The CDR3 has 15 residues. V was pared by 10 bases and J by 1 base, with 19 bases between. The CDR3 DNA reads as TGTGCCACCAACAAAGGGGTGGGGAAGAACACTGAAGCTTTCTTT. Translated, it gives CATNKGVGKNTEAFF.

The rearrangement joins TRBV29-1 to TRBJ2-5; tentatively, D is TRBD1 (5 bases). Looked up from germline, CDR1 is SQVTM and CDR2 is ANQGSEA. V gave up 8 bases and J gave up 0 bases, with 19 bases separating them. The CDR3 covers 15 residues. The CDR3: CSPGHPKGYQETQYF. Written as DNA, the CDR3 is TGCAGCCCAGGACACCCTAAGGGCTACCAAGAGACCCAGTACTTC. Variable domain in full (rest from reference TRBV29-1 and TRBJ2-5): SAVISQKPSRDICQRGTSLTIQCQVDSQVTMMFWYRQQPGQSLTLIATANQGSEATYESGFVIDKFPISRPNLTFSTLTVSNMSPEDSSIYLCSPGHPKGYQETQYFGPGTRLLVL.

CDR3 bases: TGTGCCAGCAGCCACCGGACAGCAACCTATGGCTACACCTTC. Amino acids: CASSHRTATYGYTF. V gene TRBV7-9 combines with J gene TRBJ1-2; possible D gene TRBD1, 6 bases. Trimming took 5 bases from V and 4 from J, leaving 14 bases between them. There are 14 residues in the CDR3. Germline loops: CDR1 SEHNR, CDR2 FQNEAQ (reference sequence).

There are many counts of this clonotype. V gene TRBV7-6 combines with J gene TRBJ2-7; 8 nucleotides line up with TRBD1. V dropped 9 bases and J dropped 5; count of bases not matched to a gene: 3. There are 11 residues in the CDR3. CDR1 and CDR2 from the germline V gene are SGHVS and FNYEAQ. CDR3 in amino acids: CASGTGNEQYF. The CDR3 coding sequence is TGTGCCAGTGGGACAGGTAACGAGCAGTACTTC.

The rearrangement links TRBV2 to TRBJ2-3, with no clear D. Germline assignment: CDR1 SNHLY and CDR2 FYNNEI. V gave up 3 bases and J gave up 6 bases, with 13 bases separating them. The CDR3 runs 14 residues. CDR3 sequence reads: CASSDRSFWDTQYF. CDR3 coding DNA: TGTGCCAGCAGTGATCGGTCCTTTTGGGATACGCAGTATTTT. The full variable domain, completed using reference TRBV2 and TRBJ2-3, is EPEVTQTPSHQVTQMGQEVILRCVPISNHLYFYWYRQILGQKVEFLVSFYNNEISEKSEIFDDQFSVERPDGSNFTLKIRSTKLEDSAMYFCASSDRSFWDTQYFGPGTRLTVL.

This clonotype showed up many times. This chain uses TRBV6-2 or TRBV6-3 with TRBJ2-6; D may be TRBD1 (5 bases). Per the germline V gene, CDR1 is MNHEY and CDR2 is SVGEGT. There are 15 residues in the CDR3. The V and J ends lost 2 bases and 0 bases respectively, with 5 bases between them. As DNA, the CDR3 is TGTGCCAGCAGTTACAGGGGCTCTGGGGCCAACGTCCTGACTTTC. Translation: CASSYRGSGANVLTF.

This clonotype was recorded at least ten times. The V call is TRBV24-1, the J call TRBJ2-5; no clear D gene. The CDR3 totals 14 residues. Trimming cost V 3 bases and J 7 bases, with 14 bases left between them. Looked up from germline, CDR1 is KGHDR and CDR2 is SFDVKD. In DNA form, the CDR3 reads TGTGCCACCAGTGATGATCTGGCGACGGCGACCCAGTACTTC. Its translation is CATSDDLATATQYF.

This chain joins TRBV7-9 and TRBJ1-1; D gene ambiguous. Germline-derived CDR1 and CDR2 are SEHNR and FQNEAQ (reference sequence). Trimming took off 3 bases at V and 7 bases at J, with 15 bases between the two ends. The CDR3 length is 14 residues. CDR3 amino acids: CASSLGSGISEAFF. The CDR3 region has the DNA TGTGCCAGCAGCTTGGGTTCAGGTATAAGTGAAGCTTTCTTT. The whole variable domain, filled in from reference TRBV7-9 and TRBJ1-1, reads DTGVSQNPRHKITKRGQNVTFRCDPISEHNRLYWYRQTLGQGPEFLTYFQNEAQLEKSRLLSDRFSAERPKGSFSTLEIQRTEQGDSAMYLCASSLGSGISEAFFGQGTRLTVV.

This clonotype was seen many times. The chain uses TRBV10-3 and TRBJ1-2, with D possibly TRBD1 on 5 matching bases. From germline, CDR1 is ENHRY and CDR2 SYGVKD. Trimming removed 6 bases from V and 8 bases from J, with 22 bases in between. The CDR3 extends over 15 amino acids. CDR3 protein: CAISPGTPLRSGYTF. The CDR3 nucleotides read TGTGCCATCAGCCCCGGGACTCCCCTAAGATCAGGCTACACCTTC.

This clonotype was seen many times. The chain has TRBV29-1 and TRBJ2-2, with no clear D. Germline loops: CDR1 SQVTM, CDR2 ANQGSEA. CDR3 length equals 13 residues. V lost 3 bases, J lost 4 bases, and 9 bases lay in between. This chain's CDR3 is CSVDNLGTGELFF. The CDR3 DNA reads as TGCAGCGTTGACAACCTGGGCACCGGGGAGCTGTTTTTT.

In DNA, the CDR3 is TGTGCCAGCAGCCCCGGACACCCGACTAACTATGGCTACACCTTC. Its translation is CASSPGHPTNYGYTF. The chain is built from TRBV2 and TRBJ1-2; D perhaps matches TRBD1 (5 bases). This CDR3 comprises 15 residues. CDR1 SNHLY and CDR2 FYNNEI come from the germline V gene. V gave up 6 bases and J gave up 0 bases, with 14 bases separating them.

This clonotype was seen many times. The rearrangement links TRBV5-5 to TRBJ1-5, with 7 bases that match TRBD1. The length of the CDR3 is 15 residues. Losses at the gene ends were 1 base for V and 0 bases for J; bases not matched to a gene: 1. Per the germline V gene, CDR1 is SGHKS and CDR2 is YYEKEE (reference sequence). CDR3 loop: CASSLYRGSNQPQHF. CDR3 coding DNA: TGTGCCAGCAGCTTGTACAGGGGTAGCAATCAGCCCCAGCATTTT.

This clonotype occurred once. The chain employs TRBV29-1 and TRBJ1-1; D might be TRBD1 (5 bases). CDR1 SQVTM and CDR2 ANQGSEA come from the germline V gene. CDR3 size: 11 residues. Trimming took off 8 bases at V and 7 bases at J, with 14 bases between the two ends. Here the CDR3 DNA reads TGCAGCTTAAGTCTCGGGGGTGAAGCTTTCTTT. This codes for CSLSLGGEAFF.

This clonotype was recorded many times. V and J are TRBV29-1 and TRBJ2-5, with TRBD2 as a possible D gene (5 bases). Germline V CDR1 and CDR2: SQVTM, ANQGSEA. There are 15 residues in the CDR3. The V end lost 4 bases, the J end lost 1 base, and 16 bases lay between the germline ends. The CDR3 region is CSVALTRSVQETQYF. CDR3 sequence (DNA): TGCAGCGTTGCTTTAACTAGGTCCGTCCAAGAGACCCAGTACTTC. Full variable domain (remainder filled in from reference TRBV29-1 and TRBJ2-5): SAVISQKPSRDICQRGTSLTIQCQVDSQVTMMFWYRQQPGQSLTLIATANQGSEATYESGFVIDKFPISRPNLTFSTLTVSNMSPEDSSIYLCSVALTRSVQETQYFGPGTRLLVL.

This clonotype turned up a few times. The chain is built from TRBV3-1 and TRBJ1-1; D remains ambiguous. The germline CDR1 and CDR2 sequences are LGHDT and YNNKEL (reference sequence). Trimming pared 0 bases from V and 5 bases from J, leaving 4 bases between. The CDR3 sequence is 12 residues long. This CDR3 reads CASSQDKTEAFF. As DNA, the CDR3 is TGTGCCAGCAGCCAAGATAAGACTGAAGCTTTCTTT.

CDR3 coding DNA: TGTGCCAGCAGCCAAAGCGGGACAGAGAATTCACCCCTCCACTTT. This translates into CASSQSGTENSPLHF. The chain combines TRBV16 with TRBJ1-6; TRBD1 matches at 7 bases. Germline V lookup: CDR1 KGHSY, CDR2 FQNENV. The CDR3 loop spans 15 amino acids. V shed 2 bases and J 7 bases; nucleotides not matched to a gene: 5.

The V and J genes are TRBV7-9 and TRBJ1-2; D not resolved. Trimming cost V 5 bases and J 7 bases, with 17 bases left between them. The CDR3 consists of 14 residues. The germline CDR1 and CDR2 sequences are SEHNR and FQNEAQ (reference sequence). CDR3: CASSVEGRRGGYTF. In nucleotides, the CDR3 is TGTGCCAGCAGCGTTGAAGGCCGCCGAGGTGGCTACACCTTC.

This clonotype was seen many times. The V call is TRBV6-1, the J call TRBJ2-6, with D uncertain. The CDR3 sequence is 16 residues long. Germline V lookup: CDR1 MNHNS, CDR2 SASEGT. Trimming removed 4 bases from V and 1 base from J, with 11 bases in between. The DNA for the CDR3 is TGTGCCAGCAGTGTCTTATCGGGTTCTGGGGCCAACGTCCTGACTTTC. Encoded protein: CASSVLSGSGANVLTF.

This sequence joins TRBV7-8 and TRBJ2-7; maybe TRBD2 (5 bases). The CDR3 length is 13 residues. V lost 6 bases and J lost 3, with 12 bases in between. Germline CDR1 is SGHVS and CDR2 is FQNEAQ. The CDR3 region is CASRPGNLYEQYF. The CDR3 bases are TGTGCCAGCAGGCCGGGGAACCTCTACGAGCAGTACTTC.

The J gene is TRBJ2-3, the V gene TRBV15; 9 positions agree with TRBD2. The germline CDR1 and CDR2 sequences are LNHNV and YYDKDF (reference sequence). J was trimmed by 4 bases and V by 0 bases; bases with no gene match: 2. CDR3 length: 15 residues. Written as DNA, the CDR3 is TGTGCCACCAGCAGAGACCGACTAGCGGCAGATACGCAGTATTTT. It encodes CATSRDRLAADTQYF.